This T cell receptor beta chain emerged from a study of control samples from healthy donors and cancer patients. V dropped 5 bases and J dropped 8; count of bases not matched to a gene: 9. The CDR3 covers 15 residues. Germline values: CDR1 SNHLY, CDR2 FYNNEI. Repertoires were generated with immunoSEQ multiplex PCR, while TCRdb's copy carries only in-frame clones and drops some. The data contain 150,000 to 200,000 clones, 88% of them seen just once; the ten biggest clones take up 4% to 6%. Sequenced material: blood. The chain links TRBV2 to TRBJ2-1; 10 nucleotides agree with TRBD2. The receptor comes from a woman in her 30s in good health. The CDR3 coding sequence is TGTGCCAGCAGTAAATTAGCGGGAGGCGGGGATGAGCAGTTCTTC. Translating it yields CASSKLAGGGDEQFF.